This T cell receptor beta chain was sequenced for a study of blood T cell repertoires in COVID-19 (TCRdb year 2020). Describing the broader study: Collaborator samples came from the United States, Italy and Spain and covered acute and convalescent phases of COVID-19. The material from the prospective study consisted of cDNA or gDNA derived from T cells, B-cell-depleted T cells, or PBMCs. The dataset comprised deeply sampled blood TCRbeta repertoires from subjects exposed to, actively infected with, or recovered from COVID-19. The repertoires were released in a freely available public database intended as a resource for research on the immune response to SARS-CoV-2. The samples were drawn from the first 160 participants of the ongoing ImmuneRACE study and from about 1,200 subjects provided by 6 global collaborators. Nearly every sample came with metadata listing a de-identified subject ID, COVID-19 status, age in years and sex. HLA class I and class II types, where available, came from metadata supplied by the sample provider rather than from assay-based typing.

Only a few counts were recorded for this clone. Its antigen is not yet known. No quality values exist for individual bases; no much larger clone is one base distant. The collaborating institutions used their own protocols to collect whole blood in K2EDTA tubes. For TCRbeta analysis, collaborator samples were shipped as frozen whole blood, as isolated PBMCs, or as DNA extracted from either sample type. Broad study findings and their caveats: Clinical and demographic metadata were provided uncurated, with the amount varying by source and participant.

The germline V gene (reference sequence) specifies LNHDA as CDR1 and SQIVND as CDR2. The CDR3 goes from the cysteine to the phenylalanine over 15 residues. The only DNA kept is the CDR3, 45 bases in frame from the first base. V has 7 bases trimmed and J has 4 bases trimmed; junction bases matching no gene number 6. The immunoSEQ Assay, a bias-controlled multiplex PCR, was used to amplify TCRbeta CDR3 regions from genomic DNA. As for the authors' bioinformatics: The number of nucleated cells in each sample was estimated from the amplification of reference gene primers within the assay. Sequence reads were collapsed and filtered to measure the absolute abundance of every unique TCRbeta CDR3 rearrangement. For each sample, productive Simpson clonality was calculated by taking the square root of Simpson's diversity index across productive rearrangements. TCRdb took this table from immuneACCESS and kept in-frame rearrangements with V and J called. Such tables lack part of the clones; where checked against another copy, unresolved V genes explain under half of the gap, and the rest is unexplained. That table supplies the V and J calls and clone size; D and trimming were determined from the DNA. Here the sample has 95,000 to 110,000 clones; roughly 90% occur a single time. The top ten constitute around 3.4% of the sample.

Sequences were obtained from peripheral blood. The sequence was collected from a woman in her fifties or sixties with acute or convalescent COVID-19. Rearrangement joined TRBV19 to TRBJ2-2; 10 central nucleotides agree with TRBD1. The bases read TGTGCCAGTACCAGGGACAGGGGAGTCACCGGGGAGCTGTTTTTT. This translates into CASTRDRGVTGELFF. With the rest looked up from the reference TRBV19 and TRBJ2-2 genes rather than sequenced, the full variable domain is DGGITQSPKYLFRKEGQNVTLSCEQNLNHDAMYWYRQDPGQGLRLIYYSQIVNDFQKGDIAEGYSVSREKKESFPLTVTSAQKNPTAFYLCASTRDRGVTGELFFGEGSRLTVL.